This passage covers 27 T cell receptor beta chains from one sample sequenced in a study of Ad26.COV2.S vaccination and SARS-CoV-2 variants. Sequenced by immunoSEQ multiplex PCR; TCRdb stores in-frame clones only, minus some. This sample yields roughly 400,000 clones, of which about 90% are seen a single time; about 1.6% belongs to the top ten. Treatment given: 19 received Ad26.COV2.S at low or high dose, single or two shots; about 5 received placebo; per-sample allocation not given. Sampling happened 63 days after the first vaccine or placebo injection. Sequenced material: peripheral blood, taken in a trial of Ad26.COV2.S vaccine versus placebo. The receptors come from a person aged 18-65 years who received the Ad26.COV2.S COVID-19 vaccine or a placebo.

The chain joins TRBV28 to TRBJ2-7; the D gene is possibly TRBD2 (5 bases). The germline CDR1 and CDR2 sequences are MDHEN and SYDVKM. This CDR3 is built from 13 residues. Trimming removed 8 bases at V and 3 bases at J, with 14 bases between. CDR3 DNA: TGTGCCAGCCAAATAGCGACCTTCTACGAGCAGTACTTC. It translates to CASQIATFYEQYF.

This chain links TRBV5-1 with TRBJ2-5; the match to TRBD1 covers 11 bases. The CDR3 has 14 residues. The V gene end was trimmed by 7 bases and the J gene end by 5 bases; junction bases not matched to a gene: 7. Looked up from germline, CDR1 is SGHRS and CDR2 is YFSETQ. The CDR3 region is CASAGTGGSETQYF. Here the CDR3 DNA reads TGCGCCAGCGCCGGGACAGGGGGATCTGAGACCCAGTACTTC.

This clone was recorded once. The chain recombines TRBV11-2 with TRBJ1-4; D not certain. CDR1 and CDR2 (germline): SGHAT, FQNNGV. V lost 3 bases, J lost 0 bases, and 2 bases lay in between. This CDR3 has 13 residues. The CDR3 sequence: CASSFATNEKLFF. CDR3 coding DNA: TGTGCCAGCAGCTTTGCAACTAATGAAAAACTGTTTTTT.

In this sample, this clone turned up once. The rearrangement joins TRBV29-1 to TRBJ2-1; 7 bases match TRBD1. J lost 5 bases, V lost 4 bases, and 8 bases had no gene match. The CDR3 length is 14 residues. CDR1 is SQVTM and CDR2 is ANQGSEA in the germline V gene. Written as DNA, the CDR3 is TGCAGCGTTGGGCGACAGGGTTTCAACAATGAGCAGTTCTTC. Amino acids: CSVGRQGFNNEQFF.

This clone was observed a single time. The J gene is TRBJ2-5, the V gene TRBV28; 8 bases are a match to TRBD2. This CDR3 has 14 residues. V gave up 5 bases and J gave up 5 bases; unmatched junction bases: 7. The V gene's germline CDR1 is MDHEN and CDR2 SYDVKM. The CDR3 DNA is TGTGCCAGCAGTACGGGGGGGCCTAGGGAGACCCAGTACTTC. Amino acid sequence: CASSTGGPRETQYF.

The rearrangement links TRBV5-6 to TRBJ2-3, with TRBD2 as a possible D gene (6 bases). Trimming stripped 10 bases from V and 4 bases from J, with 19 bases between. The germline CDR1 and CDR2 sequences are SGHDT and YYEEEE. The CDR3 contains 14 residues. CDR3 region: CASGDRGFADTQYF. The CDR3 coding sequence is TGTGCCTCGGGGGATAGGGGCTTCGCAGATACGCAGTATTTT. Looking up the rest from reference TRBV5-6 and TRBJ2-3 gives the full variable domain: DAGVTQSPTHLIKTRGQQVTLRCSPKSGHDTVSWYQQALGQGPQFIFQYYEEEERQRGNFPDRFSGHQFPNYSSELNVNALLLGDSALYLCASGDRGFADTQYFGPGTRLTVL.

V gene TRBV3-1 (or the pseudogene TRBV3-2) combines with J gene TRBJ1-2; 7 nucleotides line up with TRBD1. The CDR3 loop spans 14 amino acids. Germline V CDR1 and CDR2: LGHDT, YNNKEL (reference sequence). J was trimmed by 3 bases and V by 4 bases; bases with no gene match: 5. CDR3 sequence: CASSRQGLYYGYTF. The CDR3 nucleotides read TGTGCCAGCAGCCGACAGGGTTTGTACTATGGCTACACCTTC.

V is TRBV27 and J is TRBJ2-1; tentative D call: TRBD1 (6 bases). Germline CDR1 is MNHEY and CDR2 is SMNVEV (reference sequence). V was cut by 7 bases and J by 0 bases, with 10 bases left in between. The CDR3 runs to 14 residues. The CDR3 loop reads CASTTGFSYNEQFF. The CDR3 region has the DNA TGTGCCAGCACAACAGGGTTCTCCTACAATGAGCAGTTCTTC.

Regarding this clone: The CDR3 ends on some other residue instead of the conserved phenylalanine or tryptophan, so this is likely a read error. The limits of the CDR3 on the DNA are not certain, so only TCRdb's listed CDR3 is given. The rearrangement joins TRBV7-5 to TRBJ2-3; the D call of TRBD2 is as the table states it, not checked on the DNA. TRBV7-5 is flagged as a pseudogene. A total of 13 residues make up the CDR3, ends included. Here the CDR3 reads CARSLWTSGGVVG.

V gene TRBV7-9 combines with J gene TRBJ2-7, with D possibly being TRBD1 or TRBD2 (5 bases each). Trimming removed 8 bases from V and 0 bases from J, with 11 bases in between. CDR3 length equals 13 residues. The germline V gene encodes CDR1 SEHNR and CDR2 FQNEAQ (reference sequence). Written as DNA, the CDR3 is TGTGCCAGCGGACGGGGCACCTCCTACGAGCAGTACTTC. It is translated as CASGRGTSYEQYF.

The genes are TRBV6-4 and TRBJ2-5; unclear D gene. Deletions cut 6 bases from V and 3 bases from J, with 11 bases between. Looked up from germline, CDR1 is MRHNA and CDR2 is SNTAGT. The CDR3 sequence is 13 residues long. This chain's CDR3 is CASRDRAKETQYF. The DNA for the CDR3 is TGTGCCAGCAGGGACCGCGCTAAAGAGACCCAGTACTTC.

The chain combines TRBV2 with TRBJ1-2; possible D gene TRBD1, 5 bases. The V gene's germline CDR1 is SNHLY and CDR2 FYNNEI. Between the trimmed V and J ends, which lost 4 bases and 4 bases, there was a span of 16 bases. CDR3 length: 15 amino acids. The CDR3 coding sequence is TGTGCCAGCAGTGTCCTGGGGCAGGGAGCCTATGGCTACACCTTC. It codes for CASSVLGQGAYGYTF.

V gene TRBV12-3 or TRBV12-4 combines with J gene TRBJ2-7; no definite D call. Trimming stripped 1 base from V and 3 bases from J, with 4 bases between. The CDR3 contains 12 residues. The DNA of the CDR3 is TGTGCCAGCAGTTTAGGGAACTACGAGCAGTACTTC. Its translation: CASSLGNYEQYF.

The chain has TRBV27 and TRBJ2-3; D is perhaps TRBD1 (5 bases). The CDR3 has 16 amino acids. The V end lost 5 bases, the J end lost 5 bases, and 20 bases lay between the germline ends. The germline V gene has CDR1 MNHEY and CDR2 SMNVEV (reference sequence). In nucleotides, the CDR3 is TGTGCCAGCAGTCCCCTAGGGCAGGGTAGACAAGATACGCAGTATTTT. Translating gives CASSPLGQGRQDTQYF.

The genes are TRBV7-8 and TRBJ1-5, with D possibly being TRBD1 (5 bases). From germline, CDR1 is SGHVS and CDR2 FQNEAQ. CDR3 length equals 13 residues. The V end lost 2 bases, the J end lost 4 bases, and 6 bases lay between the germline ends. The CDR3 loop reads CASSLQGNQPQHF. As DNA, the CDR3 is TGTGCCAGCAGCTTACAGGGAAATCAGCCCCAGCATTTT.

This sequence joins TRBV7-9 and TRBJ1-1, with 8 bases fitting TRBD1. Per germline, CDR1 SEHNR and CDR2 FQNEAQ (reference sequence). This CDR3 spans 15 amino acids. The ends lost 5 bases at V and 4 bases at J; junction bases unmatched: 9. The CDR3 DNA reads as TGTGCCAGCAGCAATCCTCAGGGGGCGCCCACTGAAGCTTTCTTT. Protein product: CASSNPQGAPTEAFF. The whole variable domain, remainder taken from reference TRBV7-9 and TRBJ1-1, is DTGVSQNPRHKITKRGQNVTFRCDPISEHNRLYWYRQTLGQGPEFLTYFQNEAQLEKSRLLSDRFSAERPKGSFSTLEIQRTEQGDSAMYLCASSNPQGAPTEAFFGQGTRLTVV.

This chain connects TRBV19 to TRBJ2-1; TRBD2 aligns across 7 bases. J was trimmed by 2 bases and V by 1 base; bases with no gene match: 2. Germline lookup yields CDR1 LNHDA and CDR2 SQIVND (reference sequence). The CDR3 runs to 15 residues. The CDR3 loop reads CASSIGLAAYNEQFF. As DNA, the CDR3 is TGTGCCAGTAGTATAGGGCTAGCGGCCTACAATGAGCAGTTCTTC.

The chain carries TRBV7-2 and TRBJ1-6; 10 bases line up with TRBD1. Trimming cost V 0 bases and J 9 bases; bases outside gene matches: 5. CDR3 size: 16 residues. Germline CDR1 reads SGHTA; CDR2 reads FQGNSA. CDR3 protein: CASSLAGQGVGSPLHF. DNA of the CDR3: TGTGCCAGCAGCTTAGCTGGACAGGGGGTTGGTTCACCCCTCCACTTT.

This clone occurred once. The genes are TRBV4-1 and TRBJ1-5, with TRBD1 matching 7 bases. V trimming: 4 bases; J trimming: 2 bases; junction bases outside the gene matches: 2. CDR1 and CDR2 (germline): MGHRA, YSYEKL. This CDR3 is built from 14 residues. The CDR3 sequence is CASSRTGGNQPQHF. The CDR3 DNA sequence: TGCGCCAGCAGCCGCACAGGGGGCAATCAGCCCCAGCATTTT.

The chain is built from TRBV4-3 and TRBJ2-7, with 8 nucleotides matching TRBD1. Germline lookup yields CDR1 LGHNA and CDR2 YSLEER. The CDR3 runs 17 residues. Germline trimming cut 0 bases from V and 3 bases from J; bases unmatched to any gene: 10. CDR3 region: CASSQEGTGAVGYEQYF. DNA for the CDR3: TGCGCCAGCAGCCAAGAAGGGACAGGAGCGGTAGGCTACGAGCAGTACTTC.

The rearrangement uses TRBV7-8 and TRBJ1-1; 8 nucleotides match TRBD1. This CDR3 is 20 amino acids long. Germline V gene data show CDR1 as SGHVS and CDR2 as FQNEAQ. V was clipped by 2 bases and J by 0 bases; unmatched bases: 17. The CDR3 sequence is CASSLYTTPGQGKMNTEAFF. As DNA, the CDR3 is TGTGCCAGCAGCTTATACACCACGCCCGGACAGGGAAAGATGAACACTGAAGCTTTCTTT.

This rearrangement joins TRBV30 to TRBJ1-2; D may be TRBD1 (5 bases). This CDR3 region has 13 residues. Germline V gene lookup returns CDR1 GTSNPN and CDR2 SVGIG (reference sequence). With 0 bases removed from V and 1 base from J, the gap between germline ends came to 6 bases. The CDR3 DNA sequence: TGTGCCTGGAGTGTGGACAATAACTATGGCTACACCTTC. Protein product: CAWSVDNNYGYTF.

In its sample, this clone was seen once. The chain links TRBV6-5 to TRBJ1-2; a possible D gene is TRBD1 (6 bases). V was shortened by 2 bases and J by 3 bases, with 10 bases between the two germline ends. CDR1 is MNHEY, CDR2 SVGAGI, per germline. The CDR3 runs 14 residues. The CDR3 DNA reads TGTGCCAGCAGTTACAGGGGGGATGACTATGGCTACACCTTC. This translates into CASSYRGDDYGYTF.

The CDR3 here is CASSQVLAGEYEQYF. The CDR3 nucleotides read TGCGCCAGCAGCCAAGTTTTAGCGGGAGAATACGAGCAGTACTTC. V usage is TRBV4-1 and J usage is TRBJ2-7, with TRBD2 identical over 9 bases. This CDR3 has 15 residues. CDR1 and CDR2 from the germline V gene are MGHRA and YSYEKL. V lost 1 base and J lost 4; bases outside the gene matches: 5.

The rearrangement joins TRBV27 to TRBJ1-3, with unresolved D. The germline V and J ends were trimmed by 3 bases and 3 bases, with 6 bases remaining between them. The CDR3 loop spans 13 amino acids. The germline gives CDR1 MNHEY, CDR2 SMNVEV (reference sequence). The CDR3 protein is CASSFVGGNTIYF. The DNA of the CDR3 is TGTGCCAGCAGTTTCGTTGGTGGAAACACCATATATTTT.

The table lists this clone with a few counts. This sequence joins TRBV10-1 and TRBJ1-2, with D maybe TRBD1 (5 bases). CDR1 WNHNN and CDR2 SYGVQD come from the germline V gene (reference sequence). Trimming cost V 3 bases and J 8 bases, with 19 bases left between them. The CDR3 extends over 15 amino acids. The CDR3 DNA follows: TGCGCCAGCAGTGATGTTGTAGGAGGGGTGGAAGGCTACACCTTC. Its protein is CASSDVVGGVEGYTF.

This chain links TRBV28 with TRBJ2-5; 7 positions agree with TRBD2. The CDR3 runs 16 residues. Looked up from germline, CDR1 is MDHEN and CDR2 is SYDVKM. The junction had 10 bases not matched to a gene; V was cut back by 5 bases and J by 1 base. For the CDR3, the DNA is TGTGCCAGCAGTATCCAGACACTAGCGTCCCAAGAGACCCAGTACTTC. This encodes CASSIQTLASQETQYF.